This T cell receptor (beta chain) comes out of a study of post-analysis software for immune sequencing data (dated by TCRdb to the mid-2010s). Context from the whole study: The recorded disease courses included relapsing-remitting, secondary progressive and progressive-relapsing multiple sclerosis, and some patients had no subtype annotation. A subset of samples was prepared in parallel using single-end sample barcoding, then pooled and co-amplified after Illumina adapter ligation. The patient repertoires were compared against 11 previously published healthy control repertoires obtained from donors aged roughly 6 to 25 years. Study-level results and caveats: Normalized Chao1 diversity was significantly lower in multiple sclerosis patients than controls, suggesting substantial peripheral T-cell clonal expansion. Direct clustering with F measure showed strong co-clustering of samples prepared in the same batch, prompting a batch-effect correction. Significantly higher frequencies in patients than in controls were found for five or six TRBV segments, including TRBV5-6, TRBV5-1 and TRBV20-1. The control group was slightly older than the multiple sclerosis patient group.

Receptor amplification or capture employed PCR. Data came from an Illumina HiSeq 2500. To reduce PCR and sequencing biases, unique molecular identifiers were built into the TCR beta cDNA libraries. Every 1 to 10 million input T cells yielded 500,000 or so cDNA molecules, meaning each molecule approximated one T cell. The patient libraries were prepared and sequenced with the same protocol used for the earlier healthy control dataset. Within a given batch, samples were prepared together, multiplexed and sequenced on the same HiSeq lane. The paper's data handling went like this. MIGEC handled the raw barcoded reads, throwing out single-read molecular identifier groups before consensus assembly and CDR3 extraction. VDJtools was used for post-analysis of the clonotype tables, and diversity was normalized by down-sampling every dataset to the size of the smallest sample. To correct batch-related cross-sample contamination, repertoire overlap clustering matched CDR3 amino acid sequences but not nucleotide sequences. TCRdb redid the processing of the public reads, applying fastp at Q25 and MiXCR, and retained in-frame beta chains. Every entry covers one CDR3 protein and lists the most common genes and DNA from its rows. The V and J calls and clone size come from TCRdb's table, not from the authors' own analysis. In this sample the table shows about 540,000 distinct CDR3 sequences, about a third of which occur a single time. The biggest ten clones account for around 6.1% of the sample.

On this clonotype itself: Its specific antigen is unknown. The sample holds no much larger clone one base away, and base qualities are not on file.

To demonstrate the VDJtools post-analysis software, the study profiled TCR beta repertoires from the peripheral blood of 10 to 15 young patients with multiple sclerosis. The multiple sclerosis patients were children and adolescents between 6 and 15 years of age. Looking up the germline V gene yields CDR1 KGHDR and CDR2 SFDVKD. The trim is 2 bases for V and 4 bases for J, with a gap of 16 bases between the germline ends. The CDR3 numbers 16 residues from cysteine through phenylalanine. This entry keeps only the CDR3 DNA: 48 bases, framed from base 1. Sequencing was carried out using blood. The receptor chain draws on TRBV24-1 and TRBJ1-2; a tentative D call is TRBD1 (5 bases match). The sequence came from a girl under 18 with multiple sclerosis. The nucleotide sequence reads TGTGCCACCAGTGATTCCGCAGGGAGATCTGGCTATGGCTACACCTTC. It translates as CATSDSAGRSGYGYTF.